These 9 T cell receptor beta chains originate from one sample sequenced in a study of blood T cell repertoires in COVID-19. TCRdb's table, derived via immunoSEQ multiplex PCR, lists solely in-frame clones and lacks some. The data contain roughly 310,000 clones, about 90% of them singletons. The specimen was peripheral blood. All receptors derive from a woman in her thirties with COVID-19, enrolled during active disease.

This clone was found a few times. The chain recombines TRBV10-1 with TRBJ2-6, with D tentatively TRBD1 (6 bases). V dropped 6 bases and J dropped 0 bases, with 9 bases sitting between them. CDR3 length equals 15 residues. Germline values: CDR1 WNHNN, CDR2 SYGVQD (reference sequence). The DNA for the CDR3 is TGCGCCAGCAGCCCAGGGGCCTCTGGGGCCAACGTCCTGACTTTC. Its translation: CASSPGASGANVLTF.

The chain joins TRBV27 to TRBJ1-5; the D is unclear. The germline V gene has CDR1 MNHEY and CDR2 SMNVEV (reference sequence). The CDR3 totals 16 residues. Trimming cost V 3 bases and J 5 bases, with 17 bases left between them. CDR3 bases: TGTGCCAGCAGTTTTGGAGGGCACCCCCCTTATCAGCCCCAGCATTTT. Translated, it gives CASSFGGHPPYQPQHF.

The rearrangement uses TRBV12-5 and TRBJ1-5; 9 bases match TRBD1. This CDR3 has 13 amino acids. Germline V gene data show CDR1 as LGHNT and CDR2 as FRNRAP. The ends lost 7 bases at V and 11 bases at J; junction bases unmatched: 9. The CDR3 is CASAGQGSTSQHF. The CDR3 DNA is TGTGCTAGTGCCGGACAGGGGAGTACGTCCCAGCATTTT.

The rearrangement links TRBV25-1 to TRBJ1-4; tentatively, D is TRBD1 (5 bases). The V end lost 0 bases, the J end lost 4 bases, and 15 bases lay between the germline ends. Germline V CDR1 and CDR2: MGHDK, SYGVNS. The CDR3 covers 17 residues. The CDR3, as DNA: TGTGCCAGCAGTGAATATAGGAGGCAGGGAGGTAATGAAAAACTGTTTTTT. The encoded protein is CASSEYRRQGGNEKLFF.

V usage is TRBV12-3 or TRBV12-4 and J usage is TRBJ1-4, with a tentative D call TRBD1 (6 bases). V gave up 10 bases and J gave up 5 bases, with 14 bases separating them. The CDR3 length is 13 residues. CDR3 residues: CATTGHLNEKLFF. As DNA, the CDR3 is TGTGCCACCACGGGACACTTAAATGAAAAACTGTTTTTT.

The chain employs TRBV24-1 and TRBJ2-2; D is possibly TRBD1 (5 bases). The CDR3 contains 13 residues. Germline V lookup: CDR1 KGHDR, CDR2 SFDVKD. V lost 3 bases to trimming and J lost 5 bases, with 6 bases between them. CDR3: CATSDRGTGELFF. DNA for the CDR3: TGTGCCACCAGTGATAGGGGAACCGGGGAGCTGTTTTTT.

The chain employs TRBV10-3 and TRBJ2-1; TRBD1 agrees at 10 bases. The CDR3 consists of 15 residues. J gave up 8 bases and V 8 bases, and 12 bases lay outside the gene matches. From germline, CDR1 is ENHRY and CDR2 SYGVKD. The DNA of the CDR3 is TGTGCCATCGGAGCTCCGGGACAGGGGCCTCATGAGCAGTTCTTC. This codes for CAIGAPGQGPHEQFF.

The chain is built from TRBV9 and TRBJ2-2; unclear D gene. CDR3 length: 14 residues. With 3 bases removed from V and 4 bases from J, the gap between germline ends came to 10 bases. Germline V gives CDR1 SGDLS, CDR2 YYNGEE. The CDR3 loop is CASSAKTGTGELFF. The CDR3 DNA reads as TGTGCCAGCAGCGCTAAGACTGGCACCGGGGAGCTGTTTTTT.

V usage is TRBV28 and J usage is TRBJ1-1, with 7 bases fitting TRBD1. Germline assignment: CDR1 MDHEN and CDR2 SYDVKM. The ends lost 7 bases at V and 1 base at J; junction bases unmatched: 6. This CDR3 region has 14 residues. As DNA, the CDR3 is TGTGCCAGCACCTACCCAGGGGGGAACACTGAAGCTTTCTTT. It specifies CASTYPGGNTEAFF.